Each of the 2 T cell receptor beta chains below was sequenced from the same sample in a study of blood T cell repertoires in COVID-19. Generated by immunoSEQ multiplex PCR, the TCRdb table keeps only in-frame clones and is missing some. The table has roughly 130,000 clones, roughly 88% seen once. Sequences were obtained from peripheral blood. These receptors all come from a man aged 35 to 55 with acute or convalescent COVID-19.

This chain uses TRBV29-1 with TRBJ2-3; D might be TRBD1 (6 bases). Trimming stripped 5 bases from V and 5 bases from J, with 17 bases between. The CDR3 is 14 amino acids. Germline V gene lookup returns CDR1 SQVTM and CDR2 ANQGSEA. CDR3 DNA: TGCAGCGTTACTCAGGGGCAGGTTTTAGATACGCAGTATTTT. Amino acids: CSVTQGQVLDTQYF.

This clone showed up just once. The J gene is TRBJ2-1, the V gene TRBV7-9, with D perhaps TRBD1 (5 bases). Trimming left V 4 bases short and J 9 bases short, with 19 bases between. The length of the CDR3 is 15 residues. Germline lookup yields CDR1 SEHNR and CDR2 FQNEAQ (reference sequence). CDR3 bases: TGTGCCAGCAGCTCCAGGGTAGCTAACTGGGGTGAGCAGTTCTTC. It translates to CASSSRVANWGEQFF.